Listed here are 30 T cell receptor beta chains from one sample, sequenced in a study of PD-L1 blockade in urothelial cancer (dated by TCRdb to 2016 to 2017). The library was built by means of the immunoSEQ multiplex PCR assay. The immuneACCESS repertoire file appears here via TCRdb, limited to in-frame rearrangements. These files lack a portion of the clones; in checked studies, under half of the deficit traces to unresolved V genes, and the cause of the others is not known. The sample table shows about 130,000 clones, and about 88% are seen once. The ten biggest clones cover 3.2% of the sample. The label giving this sample's time point can be read as: pretreatment peripheral blood. Sequenced here: PBMCs, sampled around atezolizumab (anti-PD-L1) treatment. The origin of the receptors is a man aged 45-60 years with urothelial cancer.

This chain connects TRBV19 to TRBJ2-1; tentatively, D is TRBD1 (6 bases). Trimming cost V 5 bases and J 2 bases, with 13 bases left between them. The CDR3 runs 15 residues. In germline, CDR1 is LNHDA, CDR2 SQIVND (reference sequence). The CDR3 protein is CASSVSGQPYNEQFF. The CDR3 coding sequence is TGTGCCAGTAGTGTGTCCGGACAGCCCTACAATGAGCAGTTCTTC.

This clone showed up just once. The J gene is TRBJ2-1, the V gene TRBV27, with TRBD2 matching over 7 bases. Trimming took 4 bases from V and 0 from J; bases not matched to a gene: 15. Germline CDR1 MNHEY, CDR2 SMNVEV (reference sequence). CDR3 length: 19 residues. Here the CDR3 reads CASSSQGRVGGSSYNEQFF. CDR3 DNA: TGTGCCAGCAGTTCCCAAGGGAGGGTTGGCGGAAGCTCCTACAATGAGCAGTTCTTC.

This chain links TRBV5-1 with TRBJ2-2; TRBD1 matches at 10 bases. Germline V lookup: CDR1 SGHRS, CDR2 YFSETQ. The V segment lost 0 bases and the J segment 7 bases; nucleotides outside the gene matches: 6. This CDR3 has 16 residues. CDR3 DNA sequence: TGCGCCAGCAGCTTGGCCCGCGGGACAGGGGTCGGGGAGCTGTTTTTT. Its protein product is CASSLARGTGVGELFF.

This sequence joins TRBV6-5 and TRBJ2-5, with 7 bases identical to TRBD1. The length of the CDR3 is 14 residues. The germline V gene has CDR1 MNHEY and CDR2 SVGAGI. The trim removed 2 bases at V and 2 bases at J, leaving 2 bases unmatched. The CDR3 loop is CASSYGRGQETQYF. The CDR3 DNA sequence: TGTGCCAGCAGTTACGGCAGGGGGCAAGAGACCCAGTACTTC.

The J gene is TRBJ2-5, the V gene TRBV13, with 11 bases identical to TRBD2. CDR3 length equals 16 residues. Trimming took 7 bases from V and 7 from J; bases not matched to a gene: 14. Germline-derived CDR1 and CDR2 are PRHDT and FYEKMQ (reference sequence). CDR3 DNA sequence: TGTGCCAGCAACATAGCCGGGACTAGCGGCTGGGGGACCCAGTACTTC. As protein: CASNIAGTSGWGTQYF.

A few counts support this clone. The chain's CDR3 is CASSIQAGMGEQYF. CDR3 DNA: TGTGCCAGTAGTATCCAGGCGGGTATGGGCGAGCAGTACTTC. The chain combines TRBV19 with TRBJ2-7; tentatively, D is TRBD2 (5 bases). V was pared by 3 bases and J by 6 bases, with 15 bases between. Germline V gene lookup returns CDR1 LNHDA and CDR2 SQIVND (reference sequence). CDR3 length: 14 amino acids. The full variable domain, in which reference TRBV19 and TRBJ2-7 provide the parts outside the CDR3, is DGGITQSPKYLFRKEGQNVTLSCEQNLNHDAMYWYRQDPGQGLRLIYYSQIVNDFQKGDIAEGYSVSREKKESFPLTVTSAQKNPTAFYLCASSIQAGMGEQYFGPGTRLTVT.

The chain recombines TRBV7-3 with TRBJ2-2; 7 bases line up with TRBD2. This CDR3 has 15 residues. CDR1 and CDR2 from the germline V gene are SGHTA and FQGTGA. V shed 2 bases, J shed 6 bases, and the junction held 6 bases outside the gene matches. The CDR3 sequence is CASSLGGSGAGELFF. In nucleotides, the CDR3 is TGTGCCAGCAGCTTAGGTGGGAGCGGGGCCGGGGAGCTGTTTTTT.

V is TRBV28 and J is TRBJ2-2; D might be TRBD2 (5 bases). There are 14 residues in the CDR3. Trimming pared 3 bases from V and 3 bases from J, leaving 8 bases between. Germline V CDR1 and CDR2: MDHEN, SYDVKM. The CDR3 loop reads CASSFLGDTGELFF. CDR3 nucleotide sequence: TGTGCCAGCAGTTTCCTCGGGGACACCGGGGAGCTGTTTTTT.

V is TRBV5-1 and J is TRBJ2-2; D may be TRBD1 (6 bases). CDR1 and CDR2 (germline): SGHRS, YFSETQ. The length of the CDR3 is 14 residues. Trimming stripped 3 bases from V and 6 bases from J, with 12 bases between. The CDR3 spells CASSSGVEAGELFF. The CDR3, as DNA: TGCGCCAGCAGCTCAGGGGTTGAAGCCGGGGAGCTGTTTTTT.

The CDR3 is CASSISGYEQYF. The CDR3 bases are TGTGCCAGCAGCATCAGCGGCTACGAGCAGTACTTC. This chain joins TRBV2 and TRBJ2-7; weak D call: TRBD2 (5 bases). CDR1 is SNHLY, CDR2 FYNNEI, per germline. The CDR3 runs to 12 residues. The V end was cut by 6 bases, the J end by 3 bases, with 9 bases between. The full variable domain, rest sourced from reference TRBV2 and TRBJ2-7, is EPEVTQTPSHQVTQMGQEVILRCVPISNHLYFYWYRQILGQKVEFLVSFYNNEISEKSEIFDDQFSVERPDGSNFTLKIRSTKLEDSAMYFCASSISGYEQYFGPGTRLTVT.

The J gene is TRBJ1-5, the V gene TRBV19; perhaps TRBD1 as D (6 bases). Trimming pared 6 bases from V and 4 bases from J, leaving 10 bases between. The CDR3 is 13 amino acids. From germline, CDR1 is LNHDA and CDR2 SQIVND (reference sequence). CDR3 protein: CASRAGTNQPQHF. CDR3 coding DNA: TGTGCCAGTAGGGCAGGGACAAATCAGCCCCAGCATTTT.

V is TRBV5-4 and J is TRBJ2-5, with 11 bases that match TRBD1. Per the germline V gene, CDR1 is SGHNT and CDR2 is YYREEE (reference sequence). Trimming took 4 bases from V and 5 from J; bases not matched to a gene: 4. The CDR3 length is 14 residues. CDR3 protein: CASSRDRGRETQYF. In nucleotides, the CDR3 is TGTGCCAGCAGCCGGGACAGGGGGAGGGAGACCCAGTACTTC.

Remarks on this clone: The same CDR3 arises from other DNA sequences in this sample as well. V gene TRBV5-4 combines with J gene TRBJ2-7; 7 nucleotides line up with TRBD1. With 4 bases clipped from V and 0 bases from J, the junction kept 4 bases outside the gene matches. The germline CDR1 and CDR2 sequences are SGHNT and YYREEE (reference sequence). This CDR3 is 14 amino acids long. The CDR3 loop reads CASSPRDSSYEQYF. CDR3 coding DNA: TGTGCCAGCAGCCCCCGGGACAGCTCCTACGAGCAGTACTTC.

This chain links TRBV30 with TRBJ1-5; TRBD1 aligns across 10 bases. V lost 3 bases to trimming and J lost 7 bases; unmatched junction nucleotides: 9. The germline CDR1 and CDR2 sequences are GTSNPN and SVGIG (reference sequence). The CDR3 sequence is 15 residues long. The CDR3 sequence: CAWRGTTGGRQPQHF. CDR3 in DNA: TGTGCCTGGAGGGGAACGACAGGGGGCAGGCAGCCCCAGCATTTT.

The chain uses TRBV28 and TRBJ1-5; maybe TRBD1 (6 bases). The CDR3 sequence is 13 residues long. In germline, CDR1 is MDHEN, CDR2 SYDVKM. The V and J ends lost 5 bases and 5 bases respectively, with 10 bases between them. In DNA, the CDR3 is TGTGCCAGCAGTGGACAGACCTATCAGCCCCAGCATTTT. Encoded protein: CASSGQTYQPQHF. The complete variable domain, with remaining parts taken from reference TRBV28 and TRBJ1-5, reads DVKVTQSSRYLVKRTGEKVFLECVQDMDHENMFWYRQDPGLGLRLIYFSYDVKMKEKGDIPEGYSVSREKKERFSLILESASTNQTSMYLCASSGQTYQPQHFGDGTRLSIL.

The chain recombines TRBV6-6 with TRBJ2-3, with D perhaps TRBD1 (6 bases). This CDR3 is built from 16 residues. The V end was cut by 4 bases, the J end by 0 bases, with 14 bases between. Germline CDR1 is MNHNY and CDR2 is SVGAGI (reference sequence). Here the CDR3 DNA reads TGTGCCAGCAGTTCCAGAGGGGGTACTAGCACAGATACGCAGTATTTT. Protein sequence: CASSSRGGTSTDTQYF.

The chain employs TRBV7-2 and TRBJ1-2; 8 positions agree with TRBD1. In germline, CDR1 is SGHTA, CDR2 FQGNSA. The CDR3 spans 15 residues. V lost 4 bases and J lost 8; bases outside the gene matches: 12. The CDR3 sequence is CASSWTGTGVQGYTF. CDR3 nucleotides: TGTGCCAGCAGCTGGACCGGGACAGGCGTACAGGGCTACACCTTC.

This sequence joins TRBV6-1 and TRBJ2-7; 12 bases match TRBD2. The CDR3 length is 13 residues. V was clipped by 11 bases and J by 6 bases; unmatched bases: 8. Per germline, CDR1 MNHNS and CDR2 SASEGT. DNA of the CDR3: TGTGCCGGCAAGACTAGCGGGAGTGGCGAGCAGTACTTC. Translation gives CAGKTSGSGEQYF.

The chain is built from TRBV9 and TRBJ2-1, with TRBD2 matching 12 bases. V lost 3 bases to trimming and J lost 6 bases; unmatched junction nucleotides: 7. Germline V gives CDR1 SGDLS, CDR2 YYNGEE. This CDR3 is built from 16 residues. Here the CDR3 reads CASSEETSGSLNEQFF. The CDR3 DNA is TGTGCCAGCAGCGAGGAGACTAGCGGGAGCCTCAATGAGCAGTTCTTC. The entire variable domain, with the rest obtained from reference TRBV9 and TRBJ2-1, is as follows: DSGVTQTPKHLITATGQRVTLRCSPRSGDLSVYWYQQSLDQGLQFLIQYYNGEERAKGNILERFSAQQFPDLHSELNLSSLELGDSALYFCASSEETSGSLNEQFFGPGTRLTVL.

The chain is built from TRBV5-6 and TRBJ1-2; possible D gene TRBD1, 6 bases. Trimming pared 4 bases from V and 6 bases from J, leaving 13 bases between. This CDR3 comprises 13 residues. In germline, CDR1 is SGHDT, CDR2 YYEEEE. CDR3 sequence: CASSLTGTNGYTF. CDR3 coding DNA: TGTGCCAGCAGCCTTACAGGGACCAATGGCTACACCTTC.

As for this clone: Other DNA sequences from this sample encode an identical CDR3 as well. This chain links TRBV29-1 with TRBJ2-3; maybe TRBD2 (5 bases). V lost 6 bases and J 1 base, leaving 8 bases between the germline ends. There are 12 residues in the CDR3. Germline values: CDR1 SQVTM, CDR2 ANQGSEA. CDR3 coding DNA: TGCAGCGTGGACGGGGGCACAGATACGCAGTATTTT. Translation gives CSVDGGTDTQYF.

This rearrangement joins TRBV28 to TRBJ2-1; 11 nucleotides match TRBD1. CDR3 length equals 15 residues. V was clipped by 5 bases and J by 2 bases; unmatched bases: 2. Germline V gene lookup returns CDR1 MDHEN and CDR2 SYDVKM. CDR3 coding DNA: TGTGCCAGCAGTCGGACAGGGGGCCCCTACAATGAGCAGTTCTTC. This translates into CASSRTGGPYNEQFF.

V usage is TRBV27 and J usage is TRBJ2-1; 13 bases line up with TRBD2. CDR1 MNHEY and CDR2 SMNVEV come from the germline V gene (reference sequence). The CDR3 spans 14 residues. V lost 6 bases to trimming and J lost 8 bases; unmatched junction nucleotides: 4. DNA of the CDR3: TGTGCCAGCAGAAGGACTAGCGGGAGCTATGAGCAGTTCTTC. This translates into CASRRTSGSYEQFF.

The rearrangement joins TRBV7-3 to TRBJ1-1, with 9 bases fitting TRBD1. The CDR3 spans 16 residues. J lost 1 base, V lost 5 bases, and 8 bases had no gene match. The germline gives CDR1 SGHTA, CDR2 FQGTGA. The CDR3 reads CASSPGQGKRNTEAFF. Here the CDR3 DNA reads TGTGCCAGCAGCCCGGGACAGGGAAAGCGGAACACTGAAGCTTTCTTT.

This chain connects TRBV6-1 to TRBJ1-5, with TRBD1 identical over 10 bases. The V gene end was trimmed by 3 bases and the J gene end by 6 bases; junction bases not matched to a gene: 5. This CDR3 is built from 15 residues. Germline CDR1 reads MNHNS; CDR2 reads SASEGT. CDR3 residues: CASSERDRGVQPQHF. The CDR3 DNA is TGTGCCAGCAGTGAGCGGGACAGGGGAGTTCAGCCCCAGCATTTT.

This clone was seen only a few times. The chain has TRBV19 and TRBJ1-2; tentatively, D is TRBD1 (6 bases). Trimming took off 6 bases at V and 8 bases at J, with 22 bases between the two ends. Germline V gives CDR1 LNHDA, CDR2 SQIVND (reference sequence). This CDR3 spans 15 amino acids. CDR3 nucleotide sequence: TGTGCCAGTAGCAGAGAACCAGGGGTTAAGGTCGGCTACACCTTC. Translating gives CASSREPGVKVGYTF.

Turning to this clone: A clone one base away is much larger, so this may be a read error. This chain connects TRBV28 to TRBJ1-5, with 9 bases matching TRBD1. CDR1 is MDHEN, CDR2 SYDVKM, per germline. V shed 2 bases, J shed 4 bases, and the junction held 0 bases outside the gene matches. This CDR3 is built from 14 residues. In nucleotides, the CDR3 is TGTGCCAGCAGTTTAGGGACAGGGAATCAGCCCCAGCATTTT. It encodes CASSLGTGNQPQHF.

The gene calls are TRBV5-6 and TRBJ2-7; D call uncertain. The CDR3 has 15 amino acids. The germline V and J ends were trimmed by 4 bases and 0 bases, with 14 bases remaining between them. Germline CDR1 reads SGHDT; CDR2 reads YYEEEE. The CDR3 loop reads CASSPRSLSSYEQYF. The CDR3, as DNA: TGTGCCAGCAGCCCGCGGAGCCTTAGCTCCTACGAGCAGTACTTC.

CDR3 DNA: TGTGCCAGCAGTGAAACTATGGTGTTGGGAAAACTGTTTTTT. Protein product: CASSETMVLGKLFF. The rearrangement joins TRBV6-1 to TRBJ1-4; D is ambiguous. V was cut by 2 bases and J by 10 bases, with 14 bases left in between. This CDR3 spans 14 amino acids. Germline V gene data show CDR1 as MNHNS and CDR2 as SASEGT.

As DNA, the CDR3 is TGTGCCACCAGCGCAAGTCAGGGACAGGGACTATCTTGGGGGGCCAACGTCCTGACTTTC. This sequence encodes CATSASQGQGLSWGANVLTF. The chain carries TRBV15 and TRBJ2-6; 9 nucleotides align to TRBD1. V lost 5 bases to trimming and J lost 4 bases; unmatched junction nucleotides: 18. Germline V gene sequence: CDR1 LNHNV, CDR2 YYDKDF (reference sequence). This CDR3 has 20 amino acids. The variable domain in full, completed from reference TRBV15 and TRBJ2-6, reads DAMVIQNPRYQVTQFGKPVTLSCSQTLNHNVMYWYQQKSSQAPKLLFHYYDKDFNNEADTPDNFQSRRPNTSFCFLDIRSPGLGDTAMYLCATSASQGQGLSWGANVLTFGAGSRLTVL.